These 2 T cell receptor beta chains were all obtained from the same sample, sequenced in a study of molecular identifiers for immune sequencing clone quantification. TCRdb re-called the PCR reads with MiXCR, one entry per CDR3 protein. Of around 320,000 distinct CDR3 sequences listed, under 25% were seen once; the top ten hold about 0.7%. Input material: naive CD8+ T cells from blood, with Jurkat cell RNA spiked in. Subset described: FACS-sorted CD8+CD4-CCR7+CD45RA+ naive T cells. These receptors all stem from a human donor in good health. Some libraries in this study had Jurkat cell RNA spiked in.

This clonotype came up many times. The chain couples TRBV6-1 to TRBJ2-2; D is uncertain. This CDR3 contains 12 residues. Germline V gene sequence: CDR1 MNHNS, CDR2 SASEGT. V was cut by 2 bases and J by 6 bases, with 4 bases left in between. DNA of the CDR3: TGTGCCAGCAGTGAATGGGCCGGGGAGCTGTTTTTT. Its protein product is CASSEWAGELFF.

The chain recombines TRBV7-9 with TRBJ2-1, with TRBD2 matching 14 bases. J was trimmed by 2 bases and V by 5 bases; bases with no gene match: 5. The CDR3 extends over 17 amino acids. Germline V CDR1 and CDR2: SEHNR, FQNEAQ (reference sequence). CDR3 bases: TGTGCCAGCAGCCTCGGACTAGCGGGGGGTACCTACAATGAGCAGTTCTTC. Its protein product is CASSLGLAGGTYNEQFF.